The 25 T cell receptor beta chains reported below all come from one sample, sequenced in a study of T cells expressing NK-cell markers. TCRdb re-called the 5' RACE reads, yielding one record per CDR3 amino acid sequence without DNA. Its clone listing holds roughly 150,000 distinct CDR3 sequences. The source material was blood T cells: a sorted CD56 or NKG2C T cell subset, CD4+ or CD8+ T cells, or bulk PBMC T cells (not recorded which). Receptor source: a woman aged 18 to 75 in good health.

This sequence joins TRBV20-1 and TRBJ1-5. The CDR3 covers 14 residues. Germline-derived CDR1 and CDR2 are DFQATT and SNEGSKA (reference sequence). The CDR3 sequence is CSATEGGRNQPQHF.

The gene calls are TRBV20-1 and TRBJ1-2. From germline, CDR1 is DFQATT and CDR2 SNEGSKA (reference sequence). This CDR3 contains 15 residues. This CDR3 reads CSAERRLGPYSGYTF.

The chain recombines TRBV21-1 with TRBJ2-5; the TCRdb D gene call, TRBD2, has no DNA to confirm it. TRBV21-1 is marked as a pseudogene. The CDR3 extends over 14 amino acids. The CDR3 here is CASSKRRVQTTQYF.

The V and J genes are TRBV15 and TRBJ2-5; TCRdb calls TRBD1, which cannot be checked without DNA. Germline-derived CDR1 and CDR2 are LNHNV and YYDKDF (reference sequence). The CDR3 is made up of 14 amino acids. CDR3 region: CATSRGQDLETQYF.

The chain has TRBV9 and TRBJ1-2. This CDR3 contains 15 residues. Germline V gene lookup returns CDR1 SGDLS and CDR2 YYNGEE. The CDR3 here is CASSVNAEIGYGYTF.

The chain uses TRBV5-1 and TRBJ2-2; TCRdb lists TRBD1, though no DNA is available to test this call. This CDR3 is 18 amino acids long. From germline, CDR1 is SGHRS and CDR2 YFSETQ. The CDR3 sequence is CASSLALQGGPVAGELFF.

The chain has TRBV3-1 and TRBJ1-6. Germline values: CDR1 LGHDT, CDR2 YNNKEL (reference sequence). The CDR3 has 13 residues. The CDR3 here is CASSQVLASPLHF.

The chain combines TRBV10-3 with TRBJ2-1; there is no DNA to check the TCRdb D call of TRBD2. The CDR3 is made up of 14 amino acids. Germline CDR1 is ENHRY and CDR2 is SYGVKD. This CDR3 reads CAISSLAGPNEQFF.

The V call is TRBV6-2 or TRBV6-3, the J call TRBJ2-7; TCRdb names TRBD1, which stays unverified in the absence of DNA. The CDR3 runs 17 residues. CDR1 is MNHEY, CDR2 SVGEGT, per germline. The CDR3 sequence is CASSPRRGTGVSYEQYF.

The genes are TRBV18 and TRBJ2-7; TCRdb calls TRBD1, which cannot be checked without DNA. Germline V lookup: CDR1 KGHSH, CDR2 LQKENI. This CDR3 is 16 amino acids long. The CDR3 is CASSLQGAGTIVEQYF.

The chain has TRBV20-1 and TRBJ2-3; with no DNA, the TCRdb D assignment of TRBD1 cannot be verified. From germline, CDR1 is DFQATT and CDR2 SNEGSKA (reference sequence). CDR3 length equals 15 residues. CDR3 sequence: CSARDSEDISDTQYF.

This chain links TRBV4-2 with TRBJ1-2; TCRdb picks TRBD1, but there is no DNA to check that call. Germline values: CDR1 LGHNA, CDR2 YNFKEQ. This CDR3 is 13 amino acids long. The CDR3 spells CASSRDSREGYTF.

The J gene is TRBJ1-6, the V gene TRBV6-5; TCRdb proposes TRBD1, but this gene call is untestable without DNA. Germline V gene lookup returns CDR1 MNHEY and CDR2 SVGAGI. The CDR3 is 15 amino acids. The chain's CDR3 is CASSSTRTGNSPLHF.

The chain links TRBV29-1 to TRBJ2-1; as DNA is missing, the TRBD2 call by TCRdb cannot be tested. Germline V lookup: CDR1 SQVTM, CDR2 ANQGSEA. The CDR3 has 15 residues. This chain's CDR3 is CSVEWWGQAYNEQFF.

This chain uses TRBV6-5 with TRBJ2-1; TCRdb's assignment of TRBD1 cannot be checked, as there is no DNA. The CDR3 is 15 amino acids. The germline gives CDR1 MNHEY, CDR2 SVGAGI. CDR3 region: CASSLDRGPNNEQFF.

The V call is TRBV10-3, the J call TRBJ2-6; TCRdb picks TRBD2, but there is no DNA to check that call. From germline, CDR1 is ENHRY and CDR2 SYGVKD. CDR3 size: 13 residues. CDR3 protein: CATGLSGANVLTF.

This chain connects TRBV5-1 to TRBJ2-5. The CDR3 has 15 amino acids. Germline lookup yields CDR1 SGHRS and CDR2 YFSETQ. The chain's CDR3 is CASSLVQPTKETQYF.

V and J are TRBV6-1 and TRBJ1-2; TCRdb picks TRBD1, but there is no DNA to check that call. The CDR3 spans 11 residues. Germline loops: CDR1 MNHNS, CDR2 SASEGT. The CDR3: CASRTGDGYTF.

The rearrangement uses TRBV2 and TRBJ1-1; there is no DNA to check the TCRdb D call of TRBD1. Germline V CDR1 and CDR2: SNHLY, FYNNEI. This CDR3 region has 15 residues. The CDR3 is CASSDGTGPNTEAFF.

The V gene is TRBV7-8, the J gene TRBJ2-2; TCRdb lists TRBD2, though no DNA is available to test this call. Germline values: CDR1 SGHVS, CDR2 FQNEAQ. The CDR3 covers 16 residues. The CDR3 reads CASSLAGGSYTGELFF.

This chain joins TRBV5-1 and TRBJ2-7; TCRdb proposes TRBD2, but this gene call is untestable without DNA. The CDR3 spans 16 residues. Germline V gene lookup returns CDR1 SGHRS and CDR2 YFSETQ. CDR3 loop: CASSWGLAGGDYEQYF.

The chain employs TRBV7-8 and TRBJ2-7; TCRdb's D gene call, TRBD1, goes unchecked for lack of DNA. The length of the CDR3 is 19 residues. Germline V gene sequence: CDR1 SGHVS, CDR2 FQNEAQ. The CDR3 region is CASSSLFPLINVESYEQYF.

Here the CDR3 reads CASTTGKAGSGETQYF. This chain links TRBV5-1 with TRBJ2-5; TCRdb's D call of TRBD1 is untestable without DNA. Germline V gene lookup returns CDR1 SGHRS and CDR2 YFSETQ. The CDR3 is 16 residues long.

The rearrangement joins TRBV11-2 to TRBJ1-2; TCRdb designates TRBD1, a call that cannot be tested without DNA. CDR3 length: 15 residues. Germline V gives CDR1 SGHAT, CDR2 FQNNGV. The CDR3: CASSLSGQGHYGYTF.

J is TRBJ2-7 and V is TRBV20-1. Per germline, CDR1 DFQATT and CDR2 SNEGSKA (reference sequence). The CDR3 runs 14 residues. This CDR3 is CSARDPLAAYEQYF.